Following are 7 T cell receptor beta chains from one sample sequenced in a study of T-cell memory formation after mild COVID-19. TCRdb re-derived calls from the 5' RACE reads in MiXCR, one entry per CDR3 protein. Found here are 450,000 or so distinct CDR3 sequences, 20% to 30% of them singletons; the top ten hold approximately 12%. Sequencing was done on a sample of PBMCs or a T cell subset sorted from them (not recorded which). The receptors originated from an adult woman who had mild COVID-19 (a few samples of this study predate the infection). Cell type and time point are not known.

This clonotype has a count of ten or more. CDR3 nucleotides: TGTGCCAGCAGCTTAACTAGCAATGAGCAGTTCTTC. It translates to CASSLTSNEQFF. The chain is built from TRBV7-3 and TRBJ2-1; no clear D. CDR3 size: 12 residues. Trimming removed 0 bases from V and 6 bases from J, with 3 bases in between. Germline CDR1 is SGHTA and CDR2 is FQGTGA.

This clonotype was seen only a few times. The genes are TRBV20-1 and TRBJ2-7; a possible D gene is TRBD2 (6 bases). CDR3 length equals 14 residues. The ends were cut back, 6 bases at V and 6 bases at J, with 21 bases in the middle. CDR1 is DFQATT, CDR2 SNEGSKA, per germline (reference sequence). The CDR3 region is CSATTVGTLFEQYF. CDR3 DNA: TGCAGTGCGACTACCGTCGGGACTCTATTCGAGCAGTACTTC.

Only a few counts were recorded for this clonotype. This chain connects TRBV9 to TRBJ1-1, with D possibly matching TRBD1 (6 bases). From germline, CDR1 is SGDLS and CDR2 YYNGEE. The CDR3 loop spans 14 amino acids. V dropped 0 bases and J dropped 5 bases, with 11 bases sitting between them. Here the CDR3 reads CASSVVPGVTEAFF. Here the CDR3 DNA reads TGTGCCAGCAGCGTAGTCCCAGGGGTTACTGAAGCTTTCTTT.

The sample holds a few counts of this clonotype. The chain uses TRBV24-1 and TRBJ2-1; TRBD1 matches at 7 bases. Germline V lookup: CDR1 KGHDR, CDR2 SFDVKD. The CDR3 is made up of 16 amino acids. V shed 3 bases, J shed 8 bases, and the junction held 12 bases outside the gene matches. The CDR3 protein is CATSDDGTALIDEQFF. The CDR3 DNA follows: TGTGCCACCAGTGATGACGGGACAGCCCTGATCGATGAGCAGTTCTTC.

The chain uses TRBV5-1 and TRBJ2-3; 10 nucleotides align to TRBD2. Germline CDR1 is SGHRS and CDR2 is YFSETQ. This CDR3 region has 16 residues. After removal of 2 bases from V and 2 bases from J, the junction contained 5 bases not matched to a gene. As DNA, the CDR3 is TGCGCCAGCAGCTTCGCTAGCGGGGGCAACACAGATACGCAGTATTTT. Translation: CASSFASGGNTDTQYF. Based on the CDR3 plus reference TRBV5-1 and TRBJ2-3, the full variable domain is KAGVTQTPRYLIKTRGQQVTLSCSPISGHRSVSWYQQTPGQGLQFLFEYFSETQRNKGNFPGRFSGRQFSNSRSEMNVSTLELGDSALYLCASSFASGGNTDTQYFGPGTRLTVL.

The V and J genes are TRBV18 and TRBJ1-1, with D unclear. CDR1 and CDR2 from the germline V gene are KGHSH and LQKENI. The CDR3 length is 14 residues. V lost 1 base and J 4 bases, leaving 10 bases between the germline ends. Written as DNA, the CDR3 is TGTGCCAGCTCACCACTGGGGAGCACCACTGAAGCTTTCTTT. Protein sequence: CASSPLGSTTEAFF.

This clonotype turned up a few times. The chain has TRBV2 and TRBJ2-7; D might be TRBD1 (5 bases). The V gene's germline CDR1 is SNHLY and CDR2 FYNNEI. CDR3 length equals 12 residues. V lost 5 bases, J lost 3 bases, and 8 bases lay in between. CDR3: CASSWTLYEQYF. The CDR3 DNA is TGTGCCAGCAGTTGGACACTCTACGAGCAGTACTTC.